This T cell receptor (beta chain) was sequenced in a study of patients and donors after allogeneic stem cell transplantation. Each CDR3 protein gets one entry after TCRdb re-called the RT-PCR reads with MiXCR. The sample carries tens of thousands of distinct CDR3 sequences, around 5% recorded once. Many counts were recorded for this clonotype. Germline V lookup: CDR1 LNHDA, CDR2 SQIVND (reference sequence). V lost 5 bases to trimming and J lost 4 bases, with 20 bases between them. The CDR3 runs to 16 residues. This clonotype was obtained from a human donor who was either an allogeneic HSCT recipient or a stem cell or donor lymphocyte infusion donor (not recorded which). It is not recorded whose cells these are; they may come from a transplant donor. The gene calls are TRBV19 and TRBJ2-5; maybe TRBD1 (6 bases). The sample taken for sequencing was blood, either unsorted or a sorted T cell fraction (not recorded which). The CDR3 DNA sequence: TGTGCCAGTAGTCGGGACACAGTGTACCCACGAGAGACCCAGTACTTC. Its protein is CASSRDTVYPRETQYF.